This is a list of T cell receptor beta chains from one sample in a study of blood T cell repertoires in COVID-19. TCRdb keeps only in-frame clones here, not all; method: immunoSEQ multiplex PCR. The table lists about 150,000 clones, 84% of them singletons. Material: peripheral blood. These receptors originate from a woman aged 50 to 60 in a cohort sampled during active or convalescent COVID-19. Each CDR3 is given with its conserved first and last residue. Fields, in order: J gene, V gene, D gene, clone size, CDR3 DNA, CDR3 protein. D genes are given only for firm matches. Size is omitted from some rows. Given values are once, few, many or a class for expanded clones.

j_call: TRBJ1-5; v_call: TRBV12-2; d_call: NA; clone_size: NA; cdr3_nt: TGTGCAAGTCGTCAGCAGACGGGGCAGCCCCAGCATTTT; cdr3_aa: CASRQQTGQPQHF
j_call: TRBJ1-1; v_call: TRBV18; d_call: NA; clone_size: NA; cdr3_nt: TGTGCCAGCTCATCAACAAAGGGGACTGAAGCTTTCTTT; cdr3_aa: CASSSTKGTEAFF
j_call: TRBJ2-3; v_call: TRBV6-2/TRBV6-3; d_call: TRBD1; clone_size: NA; cdr3_nt: TGTGCCAGCAGTTACTACAGGGGTTTTTTCACAGATACGCAGTATTTT; cdr3_aa: CASSYYRGFFTDTQYF
j_call: TRBJ1-2; v_call: TRBV9; d_call: TRBD1; clone_size: NA; cdr3_nt: TGTGCCAGCAGCGTAGGGGACAGGGGGCGCGGCTACACCTTC; cdr3_aa: CASSVGDRGRGYTF
j_call: TRBJ2-3; v_call: TRBV4-1; d_call: TRBD2; clone_size: NA; cdr3_nt: TGCGCCAGCAGCCAAGATGGGACTAGCGGGGGGCGCACAGATACGCAGTATTTT; cdr3_aa: CASSQDGTSGGRTDTQYF
j_call: TRBJ2-6; v_call: TRBV27; d_call: NA; clone_size: NA; cdr3_nt: TGTGCCAGCAGTTCCCGGCGGAGCTCTGGGGCCAACGTCCTGACTTTC; cdr3_aa: CASSSRRSSGANVLTF
j_call: TRBJ2-1; v_call: TRBV27; d_call: TRBD2; clone_size: NA; cdr3_nt: TGTGCCAGCAGTTTCGGGCGGGGGGCATACAATGAGCAGTTCTTC; cdr3_aa: CASSFGRGAYNEQFF
j_call: TRBJ1-1; v_call: TRBV2; d_call: TRBD1; clone_size: NA; cdr3_nt: TGTGCCAGCAGTGGGACAGGGATTTGGGCTTTCTTT; cdr3_aa: CASSGTGIWAFF
j_call: TRBJ1-5; v_call: TRBV4-3; d_call: NA; clone_size: NA; cdr3_nt: TGCGCCAGCAGCCAAGATTACGGGAATCAGCCCCAGCATTTT; cdr3_aa: CASSQDYGNQPQHF
j_call: TRBJ2-5; v_call: TRBV5-1; d_call: NA; clone_size: NA; cdr3_nt: TGCGCCAGCAGCTTGGGAGGGCAAGAGACCCAGTACTTC; cdr3_aa: CASSLGGQETQYF
j_call: TRBJ2-5; v_call: TRBV7-2; d_call: TRBD1; clone_size: NA; cdr3_nt: TGTGCCAGCAGCTTAGACAGGGGGACGGGAGAGACCCAGTACTTC; cdr3_aa: CASSLDRGTGETQYF
j_call: TRBJ1-4; v_call: TRBV6-5; d_call: NA; clone_size: NA; cdr3_nt: TGTGCCAGCGGGATACCGGGAGTAAATGAAAAACTGTTTTTT; cdr3_aa: CASGIPGVNEKLFF
j_call: TRBJ2-1; v_call: TRBV5-6; d_call: NA; clone_size: NA; cdr3_nt: TGTGCCAGCAGCTTGGGAGCGAATGAGCAGTTCTTC; cdr3_aa: CASSLGANEQFF
j_call: TRBJ1-1; v_call: TRBV10-1; d_call: NA; clone_size: few; cdr3_nt: TGCGCCACCCAAAGGGACTTGAACACTGAAGCTTTCTTT; cdr3_aa: CATQRDLNTEAFF
j_call: TRBJ1-2; v_call: TRBV7-8; d_call: TRBD1; clone_size: NA; cdr3_nt: TGTGCCAGCAGCACCGGGGACAGGGCTAACTATGGCTACACCTTC; cdr3_aa: CASSTGDRANYGYTF
j_call: TRBJ1-2; v_call: TRBV4-3; d_call: NA; clone_size: NA; cdr3_nt: TGCGCCAGCAGCCAAGGTGCCAGGGGTGACTATGGCTACACCTTC; cdr3_aa: CASSQGARGDYGYTF